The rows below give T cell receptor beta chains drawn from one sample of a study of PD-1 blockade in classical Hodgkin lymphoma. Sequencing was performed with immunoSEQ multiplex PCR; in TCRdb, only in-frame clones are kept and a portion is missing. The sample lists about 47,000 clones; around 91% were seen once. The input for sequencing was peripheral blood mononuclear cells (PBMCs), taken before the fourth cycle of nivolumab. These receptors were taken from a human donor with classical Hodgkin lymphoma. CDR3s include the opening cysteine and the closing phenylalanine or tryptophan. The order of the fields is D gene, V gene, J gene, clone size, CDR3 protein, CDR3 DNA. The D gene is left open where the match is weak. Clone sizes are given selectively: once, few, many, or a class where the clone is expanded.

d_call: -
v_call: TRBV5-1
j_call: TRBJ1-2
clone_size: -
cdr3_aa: CASSLDKYGYTF
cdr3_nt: TGCGCCAGCAGCTTGGACAAATATGGCTACACCTTC

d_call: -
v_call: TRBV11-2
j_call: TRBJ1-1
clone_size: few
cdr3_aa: CASSLVVRGIRFF
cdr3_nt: TGTGCCAGCAGCTTAGTCGTCAGGGGCATACGTTTCTTT

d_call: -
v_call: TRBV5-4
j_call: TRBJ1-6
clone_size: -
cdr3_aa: CASSPNSVENSPLHF
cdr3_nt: TGTGCCAGCAGCCCGAATTCTGTCGAGAATTCACCCCTCCACTTT

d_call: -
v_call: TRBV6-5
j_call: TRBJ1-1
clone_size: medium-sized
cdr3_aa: CAIPGSPGEPEAFF
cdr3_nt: TGTGCCATCCCGGGCTCGCCAGGGGAGCCTGAAGCTTTCTTT

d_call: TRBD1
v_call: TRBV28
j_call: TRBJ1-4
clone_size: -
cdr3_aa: CASTIGPTDRGGEKLFF
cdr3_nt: TGTGCCAGCACCATTGGTCCCACGGACAGGGGAGGTGAAAAACTGTTTTTT

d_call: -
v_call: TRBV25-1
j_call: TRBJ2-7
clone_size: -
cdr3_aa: CASSGFGTRDGEQYF
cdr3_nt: TGTGCCAGCAGTGGGTTCGGGACACGAGATGGAGAGCAGTACTTC

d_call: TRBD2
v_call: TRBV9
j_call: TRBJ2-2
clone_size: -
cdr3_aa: CASSGPSGRRRELFF
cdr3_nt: TGTGCCAGCAGCGGGCCTAGCGGGAGGAGGAGGGAGCTGTTTTTT

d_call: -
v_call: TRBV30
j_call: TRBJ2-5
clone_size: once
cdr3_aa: CAWTRDFQETQYF
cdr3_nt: TGTGCCTGGACCAGGGACTTCCAAGAGACCCAGTACTTC

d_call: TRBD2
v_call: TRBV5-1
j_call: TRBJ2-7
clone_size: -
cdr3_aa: CASSFNGLAGSEQYF
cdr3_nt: TGCGCCAGCAGCTTTAACGGACTAGCGGGAAGCGAGCAGTACTTC

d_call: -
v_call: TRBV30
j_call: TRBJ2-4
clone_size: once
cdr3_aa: CARGAAKNIQYF
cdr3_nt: TGTGCCCGAGGGGCAGCCAAAAACATTCAGTACTTC

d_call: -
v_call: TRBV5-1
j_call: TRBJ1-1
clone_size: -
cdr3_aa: CASSFFAVVGNTEAFF
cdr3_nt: TGCGCCAGCAGCTTTTTTGCCGTCGTCGGGAACACTGAAGCTTTCTTT

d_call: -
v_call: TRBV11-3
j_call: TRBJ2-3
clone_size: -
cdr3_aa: CASSLDNNLGTDTQYF
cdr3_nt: TGTGCCAGCAGCTTAGATAACAACCTGGGAACAGATACGCAGTATTTT

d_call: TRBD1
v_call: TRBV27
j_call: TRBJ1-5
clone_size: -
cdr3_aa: CASSPLDRDQPQHF
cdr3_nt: TGTGCCAGCAGTCCCCTTGACAGGGATCAGCCCCAGCATTTT

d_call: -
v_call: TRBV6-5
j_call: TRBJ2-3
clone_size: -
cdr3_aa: CASSEATTQYF
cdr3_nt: TGTGCCAGCAGTGAAGCGACAACGCAGTATTTT

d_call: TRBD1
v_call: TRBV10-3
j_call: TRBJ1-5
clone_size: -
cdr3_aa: CAIRPGQGLNQPQHF
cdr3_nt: TGTGCCATCAGGCCGGGACAGGGATTGAATCAGCCCCAGCATTTT

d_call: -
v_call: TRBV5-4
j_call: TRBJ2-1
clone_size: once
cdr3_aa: CASSFGSQIGGEQFF
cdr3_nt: TGTGCCAGCAGCTTCGGGAGCCAAATAGGAGGAGAGCAGTTCTTC

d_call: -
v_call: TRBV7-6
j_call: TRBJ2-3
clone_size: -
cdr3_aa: CASSPLSFGTDTQYF
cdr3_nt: TGTGCCAGCAGTCCACTTTCCTTCGGCACAGATACGCAGTATTTT

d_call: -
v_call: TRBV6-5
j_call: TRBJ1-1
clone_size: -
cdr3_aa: CASSYDQLRSEAFF
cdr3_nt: TGTGCCAGCAGTTATGACCAGTTGAGGTCCGAAGCTTTCTTT

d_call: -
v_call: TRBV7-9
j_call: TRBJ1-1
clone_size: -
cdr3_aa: CASSLYTEAFF
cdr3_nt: TGTGCCAGCAGCTTATACACTGAAGCTTTCTTT

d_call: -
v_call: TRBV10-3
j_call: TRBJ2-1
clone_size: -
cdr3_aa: CAISRTAPSSYNEQFF
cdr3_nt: TGTGCCATCAGCCGGACCGCCCCAAGCTCCTACAATGAGCAGTTCTTC

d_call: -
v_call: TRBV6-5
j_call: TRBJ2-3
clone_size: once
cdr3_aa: CATVRADTQYF
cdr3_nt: TGTGCCACCGTGAGGGCAGATACGCAGTATTTT

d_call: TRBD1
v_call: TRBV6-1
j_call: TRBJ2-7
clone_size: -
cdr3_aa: CASRKQGEYYEQYF
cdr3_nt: TGTGCCAGCAGAAAACAGGGGGAATACTACGAGCAGTACTTC

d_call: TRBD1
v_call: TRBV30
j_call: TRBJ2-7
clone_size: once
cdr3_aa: CAWRLGQGVHEQYF
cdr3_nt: TGTGCCTGGAGACTAGGACAGGGCGTCCACGAGCAGTACTTC

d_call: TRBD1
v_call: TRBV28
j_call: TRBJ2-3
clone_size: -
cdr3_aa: CASSSDRVPQYTDTQYF
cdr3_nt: TGTGCCAGCAGTTCCGACAGGGTTCCGCAGTACACAGATACGCAGTATTTT

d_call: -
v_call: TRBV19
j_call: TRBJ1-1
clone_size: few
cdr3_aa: CASSDEVSRTFF
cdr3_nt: TGTGCCAGTAGTGACGAGGTTTCAAGAACTTTCTTT

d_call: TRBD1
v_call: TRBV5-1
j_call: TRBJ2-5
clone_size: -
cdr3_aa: CASSSTGGQETQYF
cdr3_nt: TGCGCCAGCAGCTCGACAGGGGGCCAAGAGACCCAGTACTTC

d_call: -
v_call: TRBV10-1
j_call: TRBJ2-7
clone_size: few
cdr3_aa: CASSGTAYEQYF
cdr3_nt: TGCGCCAGCAGTGGGACGGCCTACGAGCAGTACTTC

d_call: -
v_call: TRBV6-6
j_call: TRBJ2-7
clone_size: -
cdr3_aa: CASGGDTSYEQYF
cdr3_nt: TGTGCCAGCGGGGGGGACACTTCCTACGAGCAGTACTTC

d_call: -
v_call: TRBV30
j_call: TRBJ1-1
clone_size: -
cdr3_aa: CAWSSLGTEAFF
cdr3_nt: TGTGCCTGGAGTAGCCTGGGCACTGAAGCTTTCTTT

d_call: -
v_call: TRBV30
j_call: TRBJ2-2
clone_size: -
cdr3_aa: CAWRPWPGELFF
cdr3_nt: TGTGCCTGGAGACCGTGGCCCGGGGAGCTGTTTTTT

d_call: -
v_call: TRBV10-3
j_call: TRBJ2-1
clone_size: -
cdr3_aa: CAISERGSSYNEQFF
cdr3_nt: TGTGCCATCAGTGAGCGGGGGAGCTCCTACAATGAGCAGTTCTTC